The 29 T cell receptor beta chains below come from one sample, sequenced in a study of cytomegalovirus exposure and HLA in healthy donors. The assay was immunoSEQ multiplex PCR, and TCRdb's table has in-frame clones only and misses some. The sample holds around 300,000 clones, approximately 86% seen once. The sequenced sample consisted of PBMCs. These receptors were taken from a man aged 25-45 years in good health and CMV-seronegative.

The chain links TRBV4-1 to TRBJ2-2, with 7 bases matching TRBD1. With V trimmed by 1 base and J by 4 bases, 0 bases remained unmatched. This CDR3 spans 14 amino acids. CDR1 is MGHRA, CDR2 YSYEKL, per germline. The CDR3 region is CASSQGQGTGELFF. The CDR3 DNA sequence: TGCGCCAGCAGCCAAGGACAGGGCACCGGGGAGCTGTTTTTT.

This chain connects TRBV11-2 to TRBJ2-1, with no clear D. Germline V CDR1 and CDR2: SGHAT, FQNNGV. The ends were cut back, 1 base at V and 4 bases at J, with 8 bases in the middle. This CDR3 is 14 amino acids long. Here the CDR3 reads CASSLVPGYNEQFF. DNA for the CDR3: TGTGCCAGCAGCTTAGTTCCGGGTTACAATGAGCAGTTCTTC.

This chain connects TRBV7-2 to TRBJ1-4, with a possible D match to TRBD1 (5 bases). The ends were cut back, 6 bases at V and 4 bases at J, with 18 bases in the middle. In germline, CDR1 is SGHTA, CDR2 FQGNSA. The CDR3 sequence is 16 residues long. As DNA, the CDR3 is TGTGCCAGCAGTCCCAGGCAAGGGGCGAGTAATGAAAAACTGTTTTTT. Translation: CASSPRQGASNEKLFF.

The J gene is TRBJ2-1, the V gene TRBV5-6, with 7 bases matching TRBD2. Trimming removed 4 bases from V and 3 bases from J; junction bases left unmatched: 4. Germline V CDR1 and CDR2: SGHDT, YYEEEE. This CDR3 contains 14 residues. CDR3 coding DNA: TGTGCCAGCAGCACGGGACTAAACTACAATGAGCAGTTCTTC. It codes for CASSTGLNYNEQFF.

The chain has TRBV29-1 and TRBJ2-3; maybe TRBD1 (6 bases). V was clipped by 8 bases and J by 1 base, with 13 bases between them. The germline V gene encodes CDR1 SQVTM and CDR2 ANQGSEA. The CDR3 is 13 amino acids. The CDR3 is CSFRDTGTDTQYF. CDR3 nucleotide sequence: TGCAGCTTCCGGGACACAGGCACAGATACGCAGTATTTT.

CDR3 region: CASSIRGGRSEKLFF. Here the CDR3 DNA reads TGTGCCAGTAGTATACGGGGGGGGCGTAGTGAAAAACTGTTTTTT. V and J are TRBV19 and TRBJ1-4; TRBD1 might be the D (6 bases). Germline V CDR1 and CDR2: LNHDA, SQIVND (reference sequence). Trimming removed 2 bases at V and 7 bases at J, with 14 bases between. The CDR3 spans 15 residues.

The CDR3 is CASSQDLVRGRWDQPQHF. As DNA, the CDR3 is TGTGCCAGCAGCCAAGATCTAGTAAGGGGGCGGTGGGATCAGCCCCAGCATTTT. This chain connects TRBV4-2 to TRBJ1-5; 7 nucleotides line up with TRBD1. Trimming at V came to 0 bases and at J to 5 bases, leaving 13 bases not matched to a gene. CDR1 and CDR2 from the germline V gene are LGHNA and YNFKEQ. The CDR3 totals 18 residues.

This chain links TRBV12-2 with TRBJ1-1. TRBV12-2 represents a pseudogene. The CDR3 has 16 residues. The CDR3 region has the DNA TGTGCAAGTCGCCTTCTGGGCGGGCTAATGAACACTGAAGCTTTCTTT. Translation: CASRLLGGLMNTEAFF.

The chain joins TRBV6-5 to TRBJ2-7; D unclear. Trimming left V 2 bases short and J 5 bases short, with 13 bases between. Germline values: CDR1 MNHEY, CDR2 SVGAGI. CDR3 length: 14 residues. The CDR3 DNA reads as TGTGCCAGCAGTTACCGCAGGCGTCGGCACGAGCAGTACTTC. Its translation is CASSYRRRRHEQYF.

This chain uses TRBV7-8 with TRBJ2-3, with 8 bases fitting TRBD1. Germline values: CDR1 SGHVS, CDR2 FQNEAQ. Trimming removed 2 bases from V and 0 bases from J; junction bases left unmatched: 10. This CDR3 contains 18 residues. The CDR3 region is CASSLRTGIGRSTDTQYF. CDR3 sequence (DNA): TGTGCCAGCAGCTTAAGGACAGGGATAGGACGAAGCACAGATACGCAGTATTTT.

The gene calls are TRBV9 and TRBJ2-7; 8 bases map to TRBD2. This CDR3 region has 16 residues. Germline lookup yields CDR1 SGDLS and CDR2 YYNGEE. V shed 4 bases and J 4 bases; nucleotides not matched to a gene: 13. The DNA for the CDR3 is TGTGCCAGCAGCCTCGACCCCTCGGGGGGGATTTACGAGCAGTACTTC. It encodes CASSLDPSGGIYEQYF.

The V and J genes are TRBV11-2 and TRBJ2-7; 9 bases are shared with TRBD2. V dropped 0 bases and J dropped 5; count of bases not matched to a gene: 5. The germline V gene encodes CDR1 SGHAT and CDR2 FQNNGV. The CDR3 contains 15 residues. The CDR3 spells CASSLEGGGAHEQYF. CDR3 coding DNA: TGTGCCAGCAGCTTAGAGGGCGGGGGGGCCCACGAGCAGTACTTC. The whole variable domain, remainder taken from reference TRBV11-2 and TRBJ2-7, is EAGVAQSPRYKIIEKRQSVAFWCNPISGHATLYWYQQILGQGPKLLIQFQNNGVVDDSQLPKDRFSAERLKGVDSTLKIQPAKLEDSAVYLCASSLEGGGAHEQYFGPGTRLTVT.

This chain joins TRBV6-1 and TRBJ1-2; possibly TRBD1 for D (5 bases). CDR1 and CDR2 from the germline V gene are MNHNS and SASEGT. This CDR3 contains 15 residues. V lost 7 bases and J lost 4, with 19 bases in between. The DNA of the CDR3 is TGTGCCAGCATTTTAAAGGGGCCGACCTCCTATGGCTACACCTTC. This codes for CASILKGPTSYGYTF.

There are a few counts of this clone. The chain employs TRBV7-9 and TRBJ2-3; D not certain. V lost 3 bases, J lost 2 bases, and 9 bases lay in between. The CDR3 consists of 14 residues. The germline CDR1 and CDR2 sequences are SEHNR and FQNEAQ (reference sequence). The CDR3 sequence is CASSFTDITDTQYF. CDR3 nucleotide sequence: TGTGCCAGCAGCTTTACAGACATCACAGATACGCAGTATTTT.

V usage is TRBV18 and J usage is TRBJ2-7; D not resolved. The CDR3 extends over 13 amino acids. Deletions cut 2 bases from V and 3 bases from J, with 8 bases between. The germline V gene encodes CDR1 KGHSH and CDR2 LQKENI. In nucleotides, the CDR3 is TGTGCCAGCTCACCAATCGACATCTACGAGCAGTACTTC. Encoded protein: CASSPIDIYEQYF.

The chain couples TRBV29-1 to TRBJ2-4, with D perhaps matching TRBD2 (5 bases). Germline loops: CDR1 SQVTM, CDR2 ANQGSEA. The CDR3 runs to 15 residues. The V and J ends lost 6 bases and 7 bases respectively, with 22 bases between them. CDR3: CSVIVGVQERNIQYF. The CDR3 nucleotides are TGCAGCGTAATAGTGGGAGTTCAAGAACGGAACATTCAGTACTTC. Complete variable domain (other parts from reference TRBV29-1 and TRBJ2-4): SAVISQKPSRDICQRGTSLTIQCQVDSQVTMMFWYRQQPGQSLTLIATANQGSEATYESGFVIDKFPISRPNLTFSTLTVSNMSPEDSSIYLCSVIVGVQERNIQYFGAGTRLSVL.

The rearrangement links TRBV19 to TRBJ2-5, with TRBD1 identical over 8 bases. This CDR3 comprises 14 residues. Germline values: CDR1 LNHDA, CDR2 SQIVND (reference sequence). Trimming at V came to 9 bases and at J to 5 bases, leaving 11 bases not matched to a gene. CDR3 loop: CASNTGGSLETQYF. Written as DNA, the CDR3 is TGTGCCAGCAACACAGGGGGATCTCTCGAGACCCAGTACTTC.

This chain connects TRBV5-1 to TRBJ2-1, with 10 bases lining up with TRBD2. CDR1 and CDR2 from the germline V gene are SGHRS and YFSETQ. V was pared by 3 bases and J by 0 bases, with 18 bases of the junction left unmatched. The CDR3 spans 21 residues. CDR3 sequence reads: CASSWPSWLAGELSSYNEQFF. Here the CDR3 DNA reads TGCGCCAGCAGCTGGCCCTCGTGGCTAGCGGGGGAGCTTAGCTCCTACAATGAGCAGTTCTTC.

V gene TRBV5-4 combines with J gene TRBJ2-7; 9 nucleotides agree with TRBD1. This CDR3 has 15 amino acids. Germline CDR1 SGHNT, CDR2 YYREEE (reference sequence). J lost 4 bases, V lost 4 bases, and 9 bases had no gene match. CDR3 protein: CASSRGGTGNYEQYF. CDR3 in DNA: TGTGCCAGCAGCCGGGGTGGGACAGGGAATTACGAGCAGTACTTC. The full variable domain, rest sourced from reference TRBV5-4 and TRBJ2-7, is ETGVTQSPTHLIKTRGQQVTLRCSSQSGHNTVSWYQQALGQGPQFIFQYYREEENGRGNFPPRFSGLQFPNYSSELNVNALELDDSALYLCASSRGGTGNYEQYFGPGTRLTVT.

For the CDR3, the DNA is TGTGCCAGCAGCCCCGACAGGGGAGGGTACTATGGCTACACCTTC. It encodes CASSPDRGGYYGYTF. The chain couples TRBV7-9 to TRBJ1-2, with 8 bases that match TRBD1. Germline assignment: CDR1 SEHNR and CDR2 FQNEAQ (reference sequence). Trimming removed 5 bases from V and 3 bases from J; junction bases left unmatched: 8. This CDR3 has 15 residues.

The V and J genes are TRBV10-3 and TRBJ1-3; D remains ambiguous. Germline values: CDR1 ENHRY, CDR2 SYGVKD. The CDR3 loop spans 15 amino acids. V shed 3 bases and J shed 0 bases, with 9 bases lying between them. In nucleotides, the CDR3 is TGTGCCATCAGTGAAGCGGGAATCTCTGGAAACACCATATATTTT. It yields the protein CAISEAGISGNTIYF.

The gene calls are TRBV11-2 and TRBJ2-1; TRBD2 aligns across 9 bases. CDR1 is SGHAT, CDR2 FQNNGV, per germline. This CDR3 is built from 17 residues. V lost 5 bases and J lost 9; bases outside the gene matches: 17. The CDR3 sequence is CASSPRVGGGAYGEQFF. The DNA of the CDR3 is TGTGCCAGCAGCCCTCGAGTTGGCGGGGGGGCATATGGTGAGCAGTTCTTC.

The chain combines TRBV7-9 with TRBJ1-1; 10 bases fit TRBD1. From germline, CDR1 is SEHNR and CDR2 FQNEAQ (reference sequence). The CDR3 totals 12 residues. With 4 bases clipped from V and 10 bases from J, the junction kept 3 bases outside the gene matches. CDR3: CASSSGQGGAFF. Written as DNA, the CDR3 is TGTGCCAGCAGCTCAGGACAGGGGGGAGCTTTCTTT.

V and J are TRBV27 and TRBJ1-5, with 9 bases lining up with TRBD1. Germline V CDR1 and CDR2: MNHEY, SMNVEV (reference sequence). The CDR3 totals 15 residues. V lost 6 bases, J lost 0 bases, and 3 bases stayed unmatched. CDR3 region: CASRRQGDSNQPQHF. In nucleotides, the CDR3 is TGTGCCAGCAGACGACAGGGGGATAGCAATCAGCCCCAGCATTTT.

This CDR3 reads CASSLRGPSETQYF. The CDR3 region has the DNA TGTGCCAGCAGCTTAAGGGGCCCAAGTGAGACCCAGTACTTC. The chain links TRBV5-4 to TRBJ2-5; the D gene is possibly TRBD1 (5 bases). The CDR3 has 14 amino acids. Germline V CDR1 and CDR2: SGHNT, YYREEE (reference sequence). Trimming left V 2 bases short and J 5 bases short, with 13 bases between.

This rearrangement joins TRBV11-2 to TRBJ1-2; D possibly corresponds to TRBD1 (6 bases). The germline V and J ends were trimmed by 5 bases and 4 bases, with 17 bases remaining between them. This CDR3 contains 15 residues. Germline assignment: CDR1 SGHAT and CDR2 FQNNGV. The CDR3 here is CASSDNLRGPYGYTF. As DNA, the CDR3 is TGTGCCAGCAGCGACAACCTCAGGGGCCCCTATGGCTACACCTTC.

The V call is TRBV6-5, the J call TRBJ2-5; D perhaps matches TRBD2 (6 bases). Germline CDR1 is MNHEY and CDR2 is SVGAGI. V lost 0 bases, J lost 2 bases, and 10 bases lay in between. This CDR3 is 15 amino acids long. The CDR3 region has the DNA TGTGCCAGCAGTTACTCGCTAGCGATTCAAGAGACCCAGTACTTC. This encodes CASSYSLAIQETQYF.

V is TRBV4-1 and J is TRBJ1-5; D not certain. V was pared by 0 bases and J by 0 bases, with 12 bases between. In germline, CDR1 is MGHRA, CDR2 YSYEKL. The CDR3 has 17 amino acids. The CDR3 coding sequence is TGCGCCAGCAGCCAAGATACCGGGGTATTTAGCAATCAGCCCCAGCATTTT. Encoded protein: CASSQDTGVFSNQPQHF.

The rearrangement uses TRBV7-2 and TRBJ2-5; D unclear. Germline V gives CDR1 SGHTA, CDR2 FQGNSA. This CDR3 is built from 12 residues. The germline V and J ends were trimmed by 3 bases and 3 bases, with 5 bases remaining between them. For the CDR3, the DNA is TGTGCCAGCAGCTTGCAGAAAGAGACCCAGTACTTC. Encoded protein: CASSLQKETQYF.